Each of the 8 T cell receptor beta chains below was sequenced from the same sample in a study of T cell changes during pregnancy in multiple sclerosis (dated by TCRdb to the late 2010s). The protocol used for the library was the immunoSEQ multiplex PCR assay. As stored in TCRdb, this immuneACCESS dataset retains in-frame rearrangements with V and J assigned. A fraction of the clones does not appear; measured against another copy, unresolved V genes explain less than half of the discrepancy, and the remainder lacks a known reason. A total of 55,000 to 80,000 clones appear in this sample, around 94% of them only once. Approximately 0.63% of the sample belongs to the ten largest clones. Sequenced here: peripheral blood, sampled in the third trimester of pregnancy. These receptors were collected from a female donor with multiple sclerosis, enrolled in a pregnancy study.

V gene TRBV21-1 combines with J gene TRBJ2-5; the D call of TRBD2 is as the table states it, not checked on the DNA. TRBV21-1 is classified as a pseudogene. The CDR3 extends over 13 amino acids. CDR3 in amino acids: CASSNASVETQYF. CDR3 DNA sequence: TGTGCCAGCAGCAACGCTAGCGTGGAGACCCAGTACTTC.

The chain couples TRBV7-8 to TRBJ1-2, with 7 bases identical to TRBD1. V lost 1 base and J lost 7; bases outside the gene matches: 9. CDR1 is SGHVS, CDR2 FQNEAQ, per germline. The CDR3 has 15 amino acids. DNA for the CDR3: TGTGCCAGCAGCTTAGACAGGGGCCCCCACGGTGGCTACACCTTC. Its translation is CASSLDRGPHGGYTF.

This clone was recorded once. As DNA, the CDR3 is TGTGCCAGCAGTGATAAACTAGCTTGGGAGACCCAGTACTTC. Translation: CASSDKLAWETQYF. The V call is TRBV2, the J call TRBJ2-5, with D perhaps TRBD2 (6 bases). CDR1 is SNHLY and CDR2 is FYNNEI in the germline V gene. V gave up 3 bases and J gave up 5 bases, with 13 bases separating them. This CDR3 has 14 amino acids.

This chain joins TRBV10-3 and TRBJ1-4; D may be TRBD1 (6 bases). This CDR3 is 16 amino acids long. Germline V CDR1 and CDR2: ENHRY, SYGVKD. The ends were cut back, 3 bases at V and 2 bases at J, with 13 bases in the middle. The CDR3 loop is CAISDRQGPTNEKLFF. The CDR3 bases are TGTGCCATCAGTGATCGGCAGGGGCCCACTAATGAAAAACTGTTTTTT.

The rearrangement joins TRBV10-3 to TRBJ2-7, with a possible D match to TRBD1 (5 bases). Germline values: CDR1 ENHRY, CDR2 SYGVKD. Trimming took 8 bases from V and 5 from J, leaving 19 bases between them. This CDR3 region has 14 residues. The CDR3 DNA is TGTGCCATCGGGGTAACTGGCAGGGCAGACGAGCAGTACTTC. This translates into CAIGVTGRADEQYF.

This clone has only one observation. V and J are TRBV19 and TRBJ2-2; D is unclear. The CDR3 is 12 residues long. Trimming stripped 6 bases from V and 5 bases from J, with 7 bases between. Germline CDR1 reads LNHDA; CDR2 reads SQIVND (reference sequence). The CDR3 DNA sequence: TGTGCCAGTAGGGTCGGGACCGGGGAGCTGTTTTTT. Translated, it gives CASRVGTGELFF.

V usage is TRBV5-1 and J usage is TRBJ2-1; 9 bases line up with TRBD1. The germline V gene encodes CDR1 SGHRS and CDR2 YFSETQ. V shed 4 bases, J shed 2 bases, and the junction held 4 bases outside the gene matches. The CDR3 consists of 15 residues. DNA of the CDR3: TGCGCCAGCAGCGCCACAGGGGGCACCTACAATGAGCAGTTCTTC. Protein sequence: CASSATGGTYNEQFF.

V is TRBV19 and J is TRBJ2-7; 8 bases are shared with TRBD1. The V and J ends lost 5 bases and 2 bases, in that order; junction bases with no gene match: 8. The CDR3 is made up of 15 amino acids. Looked up from germline, CDR1 is LNHDA and CDR2 is SQIVND (reference sequence). Here the CDR3 DNA reads TGTGCCAGTAGTCCCGGACAGGGAAGGACCTACGAGCAGTACTTC. Its translation is CASSPGQGRTYEQYF.